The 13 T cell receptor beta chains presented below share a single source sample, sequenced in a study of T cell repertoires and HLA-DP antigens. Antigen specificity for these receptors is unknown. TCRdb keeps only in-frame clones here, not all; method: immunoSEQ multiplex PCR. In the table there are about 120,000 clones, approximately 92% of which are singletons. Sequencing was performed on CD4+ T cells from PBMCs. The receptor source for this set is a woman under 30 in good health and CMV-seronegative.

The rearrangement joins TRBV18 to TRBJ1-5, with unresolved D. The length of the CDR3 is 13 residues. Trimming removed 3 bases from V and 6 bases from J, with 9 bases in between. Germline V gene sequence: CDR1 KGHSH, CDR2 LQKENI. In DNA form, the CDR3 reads TGTGCCAGCTCACCCCCCAATAGTCAGCCCCAGCATTTT. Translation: CASSPPNSQPQHF. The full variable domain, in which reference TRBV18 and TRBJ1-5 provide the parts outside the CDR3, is NAGVMQNPRHLVRRRGQEARLRCSPMKGHSHVYWYRQLPEEGLKFMVYLQKENIIDESGMPKERFSAEFPKEGPSILRIQQVVRGDSAAYFCASSPPNSQPQHFGDGTRLSIL.

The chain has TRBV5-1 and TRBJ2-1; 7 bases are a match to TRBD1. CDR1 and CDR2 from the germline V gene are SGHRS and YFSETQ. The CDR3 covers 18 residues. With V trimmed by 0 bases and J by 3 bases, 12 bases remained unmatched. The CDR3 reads CASSLAFGDRVVYNEQFF. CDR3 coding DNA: TGCGCCAGCAGCTTGGCTTTTGGTGACAGGGTAGTCTACAATGAGCAGTTCTTC.

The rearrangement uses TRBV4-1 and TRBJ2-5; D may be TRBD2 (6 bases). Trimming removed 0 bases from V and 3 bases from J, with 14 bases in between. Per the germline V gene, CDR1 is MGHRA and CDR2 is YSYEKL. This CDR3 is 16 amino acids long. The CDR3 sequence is CASSQDTGLAKETQYF. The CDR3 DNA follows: TGCGCCAGCAGCCAAGATACGGGACTGGCAAAAGAGACCCAGTACTTC.

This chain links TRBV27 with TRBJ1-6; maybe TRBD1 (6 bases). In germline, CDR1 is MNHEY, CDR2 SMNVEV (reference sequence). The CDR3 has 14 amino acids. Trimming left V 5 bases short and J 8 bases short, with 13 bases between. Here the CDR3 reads CASSLQGTHSPLHF. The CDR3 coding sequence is TGTGCCAGCAGTCTACAGGGAACACATTCACCCCTCCACTTT.

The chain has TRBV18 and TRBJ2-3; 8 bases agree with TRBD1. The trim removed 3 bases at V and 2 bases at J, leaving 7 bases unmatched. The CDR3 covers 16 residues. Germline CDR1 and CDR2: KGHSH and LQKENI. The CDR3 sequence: CASSPFGTGATDTQYF. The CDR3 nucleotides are TGTGCCAGCTCACCTTTTGGGACAGGAGCCACAGATACGCAGTATTTT.

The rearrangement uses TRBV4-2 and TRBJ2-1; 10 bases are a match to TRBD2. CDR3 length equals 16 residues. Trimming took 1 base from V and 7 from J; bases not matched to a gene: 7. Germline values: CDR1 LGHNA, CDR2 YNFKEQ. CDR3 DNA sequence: TGTGCCAGCAGCCAAGGGAGCGGGGGGGCCAGGAATGAGCAGTTCTTC. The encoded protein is CASSQGSGGARNEQFF.

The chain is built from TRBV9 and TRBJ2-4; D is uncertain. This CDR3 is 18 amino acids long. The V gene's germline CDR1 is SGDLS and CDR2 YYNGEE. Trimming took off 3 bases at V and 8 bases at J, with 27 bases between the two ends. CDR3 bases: TGTGCCAGCAGCGATACTCGAAACCCACACCCTTCAATGGACATTCAGTACTTC. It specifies CASSDTRNPHPSMDIQYF. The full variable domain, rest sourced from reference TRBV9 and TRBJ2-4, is DSGVTQTPKHLITATGQRVTLRCSPRSGDLSVYWYQQSLDQGLQFLIQYYNGEERAKGNILERFSAQQFPDLHSELNLSSLELGDSALYFCASSDTRNPHPSMDIQYFGAGTRLSVL.

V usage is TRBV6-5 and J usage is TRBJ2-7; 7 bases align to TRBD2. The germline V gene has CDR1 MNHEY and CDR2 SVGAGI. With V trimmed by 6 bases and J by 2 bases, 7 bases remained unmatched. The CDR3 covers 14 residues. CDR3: CASSLGRGAYEQYF. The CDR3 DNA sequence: TGTGCCAGCAGCTTAGGGAGGGGAGCCTACGAGCAGTACTTC.

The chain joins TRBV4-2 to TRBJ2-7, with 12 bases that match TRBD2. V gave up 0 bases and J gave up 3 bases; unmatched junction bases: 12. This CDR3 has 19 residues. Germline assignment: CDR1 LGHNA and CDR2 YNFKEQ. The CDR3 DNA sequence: TGTGCCAGCAGCCAAGATTCCCCTAGCGGGAGGGGAGGCGACTACGAGCAGTACTTC. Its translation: CASSQDSPSGRGGDYEQYF.

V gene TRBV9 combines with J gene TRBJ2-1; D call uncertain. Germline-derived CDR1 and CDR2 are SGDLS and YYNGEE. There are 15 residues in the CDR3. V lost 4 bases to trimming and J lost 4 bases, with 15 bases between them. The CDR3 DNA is TGTGCCAGCAGCCCTCAATTGGGTCAGTACAATGAGCAGTTCTTC. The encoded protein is CASSPQLGQYNEQFF.

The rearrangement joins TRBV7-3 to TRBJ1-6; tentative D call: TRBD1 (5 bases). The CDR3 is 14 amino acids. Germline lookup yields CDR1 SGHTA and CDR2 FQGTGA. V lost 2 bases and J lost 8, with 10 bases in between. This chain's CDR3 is CASSLSGLDSPLHF. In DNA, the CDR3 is TGTGCCAGCAGCTTATCAGGGCTTGATTCACCCCTCCACTTT.

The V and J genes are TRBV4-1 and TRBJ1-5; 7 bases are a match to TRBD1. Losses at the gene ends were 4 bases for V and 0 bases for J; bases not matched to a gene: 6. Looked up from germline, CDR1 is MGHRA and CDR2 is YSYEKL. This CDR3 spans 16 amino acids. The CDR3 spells CASSRKTGDSNQPQHF. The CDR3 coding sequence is TGCGCCAGCAGCCGAAAAACAGGGGATAGCAATCAGCCCCAGCATTTT.

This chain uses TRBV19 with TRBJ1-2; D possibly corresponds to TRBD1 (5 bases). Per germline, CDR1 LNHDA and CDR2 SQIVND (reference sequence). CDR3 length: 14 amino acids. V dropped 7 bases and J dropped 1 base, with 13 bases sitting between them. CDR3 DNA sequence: TGTGCCAGTAACAGGCAGAACGTTAACTATGGCTACACCTTC. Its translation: CASNRQNVNYGYTF.